A selection of T cell receptor beta chains follows, all from one sample in a study of blood T cell repertoires in COVID-19. Sequencing was performed with immunoSEQ multiplex PCR; in TCRdb, only in-frame clones are kept and a portion is missing. The sample has roughly 30,000 clones, roughly 88% seen once. Material for sequencing was peripheral blood. These receptors were collected from a human donor in a cohort sampled during active COVID-19. CDR3s include the opening cysteine and the closing phenylalanine or tryptophan. A D gene is named only where the DNA matches it firmly. Clone size is stated in some rows and not others, as once, few, many or a class when expanded.

CASSGTGRGYEQYF	TGTGCCAGCTCCGGGACAGGGAGAGGCTACGAGCAGTACTTC	.	TRBV6-5	TRBJ2-7	TRBD1
CASSLAQGRGEKLFF	TGTGCCAGCAGCTTGGCCCAGGGGCGCGGGGAAAAACTGTTTTTT	.	TRBV5-4	TRBJ1-4	.
CASSIIFGINPEAFF	TGTGCCAGTAGTATTATATTCGGGATTAATCCCGAAGCTTTCTTT	.	TRBV19	TRBJ1-1	.
CASSPRGGPETQYF	TGTGCCAGCAGCCCCCGGGGGGGGCCAGAGACCCAGTACTTC	.	TRBV9	TRBJ2-5	TRBD2
CASSQDLGGPSGGDTQYF	TGTGCCAGCAGCCAAGATCTCGGCGGGCCTAGCGGGGGCGATACGCAGTATTTT	once	TRBV3-1/TRBV3-2	TRBJ2-3	TRBD2
CASSVERERGYNEQFF	TGTGCCAGCAGCGTAGAGCGAGAAAGGGGCTACAATGAGCAGTTCTTC	.	TRBV9	TRBJ2-1	.
CASSLTGTGTYEQYF	TGTGCCAGCAGTTTAACGGGGACAGGGACCTACGAGCAGTACTTC	.	TRBV28	TRBJ2-7	TRBD1
CASYTGQGLNTIYF	TGTGCCAGCTACACGGGACAGGGACTAAACACCATATATTTT	once	TRBV3-1/TRBV3-2	TRBJ1-3	TRBD1
CASSTPRGEIQETQYF	TGTGCCAGCAGCACCCCGCGGGGGGAGATCCAAGAGACCCAGTACTTC	.	TRBV9	TRBJ2-5	TRBD2
CSVEGETSAFSSYEQYF	TGCAGCGTTGAAGGTGAGACTAGCGCGTTTAGCTCCTACGAGCAGTACTTC	.	TRBV29-1	TRBJ2-7	TRBD2
CASSTERWVGEKLFF	TGTGCCAGTAGTACCGAGCGGTGGGTGGGTGAAAAACTGTTTTTT	.	TRBV19	TRBJ1-4	.
CASSPGQGKLYGYTF	TGTGCCAGCAGTCCCGGACAGGGTAAACTCTATGGCTACACCTTC	once	TRBV28	TRBJ1-2	TRBD1
CASSPGPGLAGGPSYEQYF	TGCGCCAGCAGCCCTGGCCCGGGACTAGCGGGGGGGCCGTCCTACGAGCAGTACTTC	.	TRBV4-1	TRBJ2-7	TRBD2
CASRSGTGGFSSYEQYF	TGTGCCAGCAGGTCCGGGACAGGGGGTTTCTCCTCCTACGAGCAGTACTTC	.	TRBV7-2	TRBJ2-7	TRBD1
CASFGGNTEAFF	TGTGCCAGCTTTGGCGGGAACACTGAAGCTTTCTTT	.	TRBV6-5	TRBJ1-1	.
CASSQGTVSGNTIYF	TGTGCCAGCAGCCAGGGGACGGTCTCTGGAAACACCATATATTTT	.	TRBV2	TRBJ1-3	.
CASSHNRENGELFF	TGTGCCAGCAGCCACAACAGGGAAAACGGGGAGCTGTTTTTT	.	TRBV5-4	TRBJ2-2	.
CASSPNAQNTEAFF	TGTGCCAGCTCACCAAACGCACAGAACACTGAAGCTTTCTTT	once	TRBV18	TRBJ1-1	.
CASSLGWGQGSGYTF	TGTGCCAGCAGCTTGGGGTGGGGCCAGGGATCTGGCTACACCTTC	once	TRBV5-4	TRBJ1-2	.
CASSTWSGHYGYTF	TGCGCCAGCAGCACCTGGAGCGGCCACTATGGCTACACCTTC	.	TRBV5-1	TRBJ1-2	.
CASSLWTGYYEQYF	TGCGCCAGCAGCTTGTGGACAGGGTACTACGAGCAGTACTTC	.	TRBV5-1	TRBJ2-7	TRBD1
CASSEIAGGNIQYF	TGTGCCAGCAGTGAAATAGCGGGGGGAAACATTCAGTACTTC	.	TRBV7-9	TRBJ2-4	TRBD2
CASSLVLAGGVETQYF	TGTGCCAGCAGCTTAGTTCTAGCGGGGGGAGTAGAGACCCAGTACTTC	once	TRBV7-2	TRBJ2-5	TRBD2
CASSAAKNTGELFF	TGTGCCAGTAGTGCCGCTAAAAACACCGGGGAGCTGTTTTTT	.	TRBV19	TRBJ2-2	.
CSVSGGETGNTIYF	TGCAGCGTTTCGGGGGGGGAAACTGGAAACACCATATATTTT	.	TRBV29-1	TRBJ1-3	.
CASSARTGARGQPQHF	TGTGCCAGCAGTGCCCGGACAGGGGCGCGGGGTCAGCCCCAGCATTTT	.	TRBV6-4	TRBJ1-5	TRBD1
CAAAADGYGYTF	TGTGCCGCAGCGGCGGACGGCTATGGCTACACCTTC	.	TRBV11-2	TRBJ1-2	.
CASSVAGGGPYEQYF	TGTGCCAGCAGCGTAGCGGGCGGGGGGCCCTACGAGCAGTACTTC	.	TRBV9	TRBJ2-7	TRBD2
CASSGAGLTDTQYF	TGTGCCAGCAGCGGGGCGGGACTCACAGATACGCAGTATTTT	once	TRBV7-2	TRBJ2-3	.
CASSLRAGLAAYNEQFF	TGTGCCAGCAGCTTAAGAGCGGGACTAGCGGCCTACAATGAGCAGTTCTTC	.	TRBV11-3	TRBJ2-1	TRBD2
CASNGAGQGRTEAFF	TGTGCCAGTAACGGGGCGGGACAGGGGAGGACTGAAGCTTTCTTT	.	TRBV19	TRBJ1-1	TRBD1
CASSSQGQTDTQYF	TGTGCCAGCTCTTCACAGGGGCAGACAGATACGCAGTATTTT	.	TRBV18	TRBJ2-3	TRBD1
CASSITGTSYNEQFF	TGTGCCAGCAGTATCACCGGGACAAGCTACAATGAGCAGTTCTTC	.	TRBV6-5	TRBJ2-1	.
CASSQDYRTGTSAEQYF	TGCGCCAGCAGCCAAGATTACCGCACCGGGACTAGCGCCGAGCAGTACTTC	.	TRBV4-3	TRBJ2-7	TRBD2
CASSDGAGGIYGYTF	TGTGCCAGCAGCGACGGGGCAGGGGGCATCTATGGCTACACCTTC	.	TRBV7-2	TRBJ1-2	TRBD1